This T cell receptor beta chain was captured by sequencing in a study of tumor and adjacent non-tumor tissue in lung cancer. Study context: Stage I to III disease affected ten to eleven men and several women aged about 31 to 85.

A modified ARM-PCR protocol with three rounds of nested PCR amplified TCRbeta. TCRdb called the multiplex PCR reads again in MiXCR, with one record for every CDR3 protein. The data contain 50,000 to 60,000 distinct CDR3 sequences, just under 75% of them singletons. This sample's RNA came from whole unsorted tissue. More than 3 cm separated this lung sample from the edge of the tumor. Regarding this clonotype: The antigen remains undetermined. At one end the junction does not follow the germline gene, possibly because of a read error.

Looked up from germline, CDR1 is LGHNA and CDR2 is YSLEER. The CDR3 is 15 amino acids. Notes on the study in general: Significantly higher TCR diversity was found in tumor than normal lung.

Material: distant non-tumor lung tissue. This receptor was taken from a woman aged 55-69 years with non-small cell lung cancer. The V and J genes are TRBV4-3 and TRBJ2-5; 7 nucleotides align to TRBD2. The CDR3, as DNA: TGCGCCAGCAACCAAGGTCGCGGGGGTTCTGAGACCCAGTACTTC. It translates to CASNQGRGGSETQYF.